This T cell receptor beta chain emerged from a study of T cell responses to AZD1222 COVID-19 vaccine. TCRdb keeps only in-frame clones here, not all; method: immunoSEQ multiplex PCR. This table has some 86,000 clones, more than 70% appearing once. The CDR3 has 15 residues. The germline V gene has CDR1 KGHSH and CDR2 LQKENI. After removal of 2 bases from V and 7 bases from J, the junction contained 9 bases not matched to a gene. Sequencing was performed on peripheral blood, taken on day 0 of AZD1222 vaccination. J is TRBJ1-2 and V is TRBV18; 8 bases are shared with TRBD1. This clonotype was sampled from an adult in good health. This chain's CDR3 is CASSPGGQAFSGYTF. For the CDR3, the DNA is TGTGCCAGCTCACCAGGGGGACAGGCATTTAGTGGCTACACCTTC.